The present T cell receptor (beta chain) was sequenced within a study of CD8 T cells in Susac syndrome. Study findings and constraints: The study conceded that its TCR sequencing and HLA analysis involved relatively few individuals.

On this clonotype itself: Its antigen remains unknown.

Trimming pared 10 bases from V and 3 bases from J, leaving 9 bases between. CDR1 is KGHDR and CDR2 is SFDVKD in the germline V gene. The CDR3 sequence is 12 residues long. With random hexamers, reverse transcription was performed on roughly 0.45 to 1 ug of RNA. Each CDR3 protein gets one entry after TCRdb re-called the immunoSEQ multiplex PCR reads with MiXCR. The sample records 90,000 to 150,000 distinct CDR3 sequences, under 95% being singletons. Matched for age and sex, the controls were healthy donors. The source of this sequence is a human donor in good health. The chain links TRBV24-1 to TRBJ2-1; D is uncertain. The sequenced sample was CD8+ T cells from PBMCs. The CDR3 DNA reads as TGTGCCACTTCTAGAGACTACAATGAGCAGTTCTTC. It is translated as CATSRDYNEQFF.